The T cell receptor (beta chain) described here comes from a study of blood T cell repertoires in COVID-19. Study at large: Specimens from acute and convalescent COVID-19 originated in the United States, Italy and Spain. PBMCs, B-cell-depleted T cells, or T cells were the source of the cDNA or gDNA that made up the material.

From germline, CDR1 is SQVTM and CDR2 ANQGSEA. With 0 bases clipped from V and 7 bases from J, the junction kept 5 bases outside the gene matches. This CDR3 is 13 amino acids long. Only a few counts were recorded for this clone. Methods used by the authors: Amplification of reference gene primers provided the estimated nucleated cell counts. Sequenced by immunoSEQ multiplex PCR; TCRdb stores in-frame clones only, minus some. That table gives V, J and clone size, and the DNA gave D and trimming. The table includes 150,000 or so clones, around 81% detected once. The sequence derives from a man aged 60 to 69 with active or convalescent COVID-19. The rearrangement joins TRBV29-1 to TRBJ1-2; TRBD1 agrees at 7 bases. Sequences were obtained from peripheral blood. The CDR3 here is CSVEDDREPGYTF. The CDR3 DNA is TGCAGCGTTGAAGATGACAGGGAGCCTGGCTACACCTTC.